The following is a TCR beta chain sequence with its context. Its antigen is unidentified. Through a sample-barcoded 5' primer and a J-beta primer mix, a second PCR was run for roughly 6 to 11 cycles. TCRdb re-analysed the 5' RACE reads in MiXCR, keeping a single row per CDR3 protein. Of around 820,000 distinct CDR3 sequences listed, 20% to 30% are singletons. With 3 bases clipped from V and 8 bases from J, the junction kept 7 bases outside the gene matches. Looked up from germline, CDR1 is SGHTA and CDR2 is FQGNSA. CDR3 length: 15 amino acids. The record originates from a study of blood T cells in healthy people across ages. Each sample yielded at least 7 million isolated PBMCs. Per sample, extraction of total RNA gave at least 5.5 micrograms in every case. Study results and limitations: Unsorted PBMCs blocked a conclusive comparison of naive and antigen-experienced cells.

The sample was also linked to a second study, of T cells of mothers and their children. That study reports: Overlap in related mother-child pairs always slightly exceeded unrelated pairs, never significantly.

The receptor was isolated from a boy aged 5-17 years in good health. V usage is TRBV7-2 and J usage is TRBJ1-4; 9 bases agree with TRBD1. Specimen: blood. The CDR3 bases are TGTGCCAGCAGCTTGGGGACAGGGCGGAGGGAAAAACTGTTTTTT. This codes for CASSLGTGRREKLFF.